This TCR beta chain was recorded in a study of shared clonotypes between healthy human individuals (dated by TCRdb to the early 2020s). Regarding the complete study: A few men and two women, aged 18 to 49 years, made up the cohort. Between about 0.94 and 8.9 billion PBMCs per donor were obtained by leukapheresis. For each donor, CD4 naive and CD4 memory were each given three plates, CD8 naive was given two plates, and CD8 memory was given one plate. Libraries were prepared and TCR repertoires were sequenced by different laboratories using diverse techniques, in order to increase sequencing depth and limit assay-specific biases. To estimate repertoire size and how much clonotype sharing occurs between individuals, the study deeply sequenced the blood TCR repertoires of several healthy adults.

On this clone itself: Its antigen is not yet known. No base-level quality is on record; no much larger clone is a single base apart.

Healthy HIV-negative adults with no recently reported acute infections or vaccinations were included as donors. All donors were Caucasian adults living in Nashville, Tennessee, USA. CD4+ T cells were enriched through magnetic negative selection, after which naive cells were positively selected on CD45RA and the remaining negative fraction served as the memory subset. After blood collection by leukapheresis, PBMCs were isolated using Ficoll-Histopaque density gradient centrifugation and then cryopreserved in the vapor phase of liquid nitrogen. Analytical flow cytometry was used to check the purity and quantity of each magnetically sorted T cell population. Each sorted fraction had its genomic DNA isolated and then quantified by UV absorbance on a Nanodrop 2000c. What the authors observed across the whole study: Even with the large sequencing depth, rarefaction of the sorted-subset datasets indicated that sequencing was incomplete. Across a handful of donors, 4.5% to 6.5% of naive CD4, over 3% of naive CD8, around 2.1% of memory CD4, and approximately 0.4% of memory CD8 clonotypes were shared. Pairwise subsampling indicated that sequencing depth was expected to affect the degree of clonotype sharing among donors. Only blood was sampled, and tissue TCR repertoires likely differ from those in blood. Because the study included a small number of donors, the genetic and exposure-history diversity represented was limited. Estimated clonotype richness was generally larger for naive than for memory subsets. Clonotypes shared by all four sorted-subset donors showed higher generation probabilities than non-shared clonotypes.

TCR CDR3 regions were amplified from genomic DNA by multiplex PCR using the deep immunoSEQ assay. Genomic DNA extracted from each cell subset was distributed evenly over all wells of several immunoSEQ 96-well plates, and each plate served as one replicate. Each replicate PCR for sorted subsets received roughly 0.2 ug genomic DNA, equal to roughly 30,000 T cell genomes. The purified libraries were quantified using a Qubit 3.0 fluorometer, sized with a Bioanalyzer 2100, and then quantified again using the KAPA Library Quantification kit. Every immunoSEQ 96-well plate was sequenced on a separate single-read 150-cycle Illumina NextSeq 550 flow cell. Processing in the source paper ran as follows. The immunoSEQ output contained only junctional sequences without quality scores, so filtering could not match that applied to full-length reads. Sequences were annotated with PyIR, a Python wrapper for IgBLAST v1.9, and V/J genes and CDR3 were assigned using IMGT germline references. Reads were filtered out if the reads had weak V/J assignments (E-value above 1e-6), no CDR3, stop codons, out-of-frame junctions, or ambiguous translated residues. V3J clonotypes were defined as sequences sharing the same inferred V gene, J gene, and CDR3 amino acid sequence. Percentage overlap between repertoires was calculated by dividing the number of shared unique clonotypes by the size of the smaller repertoire. Richness of each repertoire was evaluated using RTK rarefaction, the Chao1 estimator, and Recon v2.1 estimates of unobserved clonotypes. Generation probabilities were computed with OLGA for all TCRbeta clonotypes obtained by the gDNA method from a handful of donors. TCRdb's version of the immuneACCESS table is confined to in-frame rearrangements and falls short of the full clone set. An unresolved V gene accounts for under half of the shortfall where checked; the remainder is of unknown origin. V and J calls and clone size are as listed in that table; D and trimming were resolved from the DNA. Counted in this sample were over 1.4 million clones; over 95% of them appeared once. The ten most abundant clones make up more than 0.9% of the sample.

Its CDR3 holds 15 amino acids, cysteine through phenylalanine. Here the CDR3 DNA is all that survives: 45 bases in frame from base 1. For this chain, trimming is 6 bases at the V end and 7 bases at the J end, and the number of junction bases without a gene match is 6. CDR1 and CDR2 (SGHAT, FQNNGV) derive from the germline V gene. The chain joins TRBV11-2 to TRBJ2-1; 13 bases in the junction line up with TRBD2. The specimen sequenced was naive CD4+ T cells sorted from blood. The cell subset or site label corresponds to: CD45RA+ positively selected. The origin of this receptor is a man aged 25-45 years in good health. The CDR3 amino acid sequence is: CASRLLAGGRNEQFF. The bases read TGTGCCAGCAGATTACTAGCGGGAGGGCGAAATGAGCAGTTCTTC.